This T cell receptor (beta chain) was sequenced for a study of T cells in women clearing cervical HPV infection. As for the study in general: Women with histologically confirmed HPV16-related CIN3 or worse, 2 with invasive cancer, served as cases.

About this clone: The read stops 3 residues short of the end of the CDR3; the missing end is completed from the germline J gene.

All donors had a single incident cervical HPV16 infection, not prevalent. HPV was found by MY09/MY11 PCR and dot-blot genotyping. This CDR3 comprises 15 residues. CDR1 and CDR2 from the germline V gene are KGHSH and LQKENI. Some clones are missing from TCRdb's copy, which holds only in-frame ones; the method was immunoSEQ multiplex PCR. Its listing shows tens of thousands of clones. The sample consisted of blood buffy coat. This chain connects TRBV18 to TRBJ1-2, with D maybe TRBD1 (6 bases). The receptor's source is a woman between 18 and 70 years old with a cervical HPV16 infection that either progressed to CIN3+ or cleared (not recorded which). CDR3 in amino acids: CASSLGGAYHNEYTF. The CDR3 bases that were read are TGTGCCAGCTCATTAGGGGGGGCTTACCACAATGAG.